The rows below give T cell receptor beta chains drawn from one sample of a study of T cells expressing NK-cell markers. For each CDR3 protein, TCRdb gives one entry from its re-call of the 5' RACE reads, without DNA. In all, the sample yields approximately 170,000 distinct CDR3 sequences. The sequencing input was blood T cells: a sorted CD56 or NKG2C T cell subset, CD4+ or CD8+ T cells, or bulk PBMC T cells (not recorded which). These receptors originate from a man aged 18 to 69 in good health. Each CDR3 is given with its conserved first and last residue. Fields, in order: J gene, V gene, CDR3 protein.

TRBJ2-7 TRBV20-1 CSARGGRISYEQYF
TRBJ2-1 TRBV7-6 CASSLGVGPSSYNEQFF
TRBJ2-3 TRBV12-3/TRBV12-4 CASSLYGGVNTDTQYF
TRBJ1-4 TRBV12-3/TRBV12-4 CASSQGAGEKLFF
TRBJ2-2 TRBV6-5 CASSWQTANTGELFF
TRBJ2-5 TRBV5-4 CATKKGLAGAFKETQYF
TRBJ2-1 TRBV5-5 CASSLFLAAANNEQFF
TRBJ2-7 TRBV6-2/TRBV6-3 CASSAFEGSYEQYF
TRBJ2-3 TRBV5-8 CASSYGTGNGDTQYF
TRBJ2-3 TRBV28 CASSLAPGAVADTQYF
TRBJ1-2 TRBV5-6 CASSFGQGYGYTF
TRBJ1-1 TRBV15 CATSRDWIRQTNTEAFF
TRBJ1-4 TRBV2 CASSSTGPREKLFF
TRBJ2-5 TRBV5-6 CASRYTGGLETQYF
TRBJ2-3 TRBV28 CASRLDSALTDTQYF
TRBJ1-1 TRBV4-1 CASSYNRGNTEAFF
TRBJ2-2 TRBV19 CASSGRDGELFF
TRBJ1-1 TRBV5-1 CASSLDWTENTEAFF
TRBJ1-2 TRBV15 CATSRPQDRVGGYTF
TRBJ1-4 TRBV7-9 CASTSGGVEKLFF
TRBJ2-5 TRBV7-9 CASSLAERPKETQYF
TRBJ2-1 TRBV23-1 CASYPREDCFNEQFF
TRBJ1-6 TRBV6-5 CASSYGTGGNSPLHF
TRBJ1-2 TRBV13 CASSSTEPGRLNYGYTF
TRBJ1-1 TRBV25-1 CASSASRGDYTEAFF
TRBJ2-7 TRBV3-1 CASSQAARLGKSYEQYF
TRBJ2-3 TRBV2 CASSEKEGRLASRTDTQYF
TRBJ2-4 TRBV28 CASSFQGASVPVKNIQYF
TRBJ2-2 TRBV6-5 CASSSWTRANTGELFF
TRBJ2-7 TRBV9 CASSVGLGGSSEQYF
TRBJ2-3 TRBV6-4 CASRRVAGSTDTQYF
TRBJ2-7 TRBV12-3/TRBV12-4 CASRPLVGPIYEQYF
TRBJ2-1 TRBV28 CASQEGVGEQFF
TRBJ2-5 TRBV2 CASDILPNRGQEEETQYF
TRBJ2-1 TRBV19 CASSIWETNEQFF
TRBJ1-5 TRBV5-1 CASSEQGLFSNQPQHF
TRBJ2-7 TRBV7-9 CASSPSFVGGDYEQYF
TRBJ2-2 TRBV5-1 CASSLAALGRDTGELFF
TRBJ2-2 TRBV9 CASRGLYTGELFF
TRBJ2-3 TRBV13 CASSLGSGGADTQYF
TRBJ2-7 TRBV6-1 CASSEDRATYEQYF
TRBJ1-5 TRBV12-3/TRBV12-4 CASSNSNQPQHF
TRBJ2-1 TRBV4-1 CASSQDAEGSYNEQFF
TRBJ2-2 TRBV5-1 CASSYDSLPTGELFF
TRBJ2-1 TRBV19 CASSASTGGREQFF
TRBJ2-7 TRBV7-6 CASSFNRSPYEQYF
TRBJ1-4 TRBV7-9 CASSYTGTFGEKLFF
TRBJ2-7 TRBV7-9 CASSQLAAYEQYF
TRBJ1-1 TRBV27 CASSLGTGFTVAFF
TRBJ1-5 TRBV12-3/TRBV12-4 CASSLGPGTGLDQPQHF
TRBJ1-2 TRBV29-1 CSVVAEGQMNLYGYTF